A single sample gave rise to the 27 T cell receptor beta chains below, sequenced in a study of T-cell memory formation after mild COVID-19. TCRdb reanalysed the 5' RACE reads using MiXCR and keeps one entry per CDR3 protein. Of just over 400,000 distinct CDR3 sequences in the sample, 20% to 30% are singletons; the top ten hold less than 15%. Material: PBMCs or a T cell subset sorted from them (not recorded which). These receptors all stem from an adult woman who had mild COVID-19 (a few samples of this study predate the infection). Cell type and time point are not known.

The rearrangement uses TRBV5-6 and TRBJ2-3, with a tentative D call TRBD1 (6 bases). CDR3 length equals 13 residues. The V gene lost 5 bases and the J gene lost 4 bases, with 11 bases spanning the gap. Germline loops: CDR1 SGHDT, CDR2 YYEEEE. Written as DNA, the CDR3 is TGTGCCAGCAGTCCAACAGGGCCAGATACGCAGTATTTT. Translating gives CASSPTGPDTQYF. The whole variable domain, remainder taken from reference TRBV5-6 and TRBJ2-3, is DAGVTQSPTHLIKTRGQQVTLRCSPKSGHDTVSWYQQALGQGPQFIFQYYEEEERQRGNFPDRFSGHQFPNYSSELNVNALLLGDSALYLCASSPTGPDTQYFGPGTRLTVL.

Only one count was recorded for this clonotype. The rearrangement joins TRBV7-9 to TRBJ1-2; TRBD1 matches 12 bases. V lost 1 base to trimming and J lost 8 bases; unmatched junction nucleotides: 5. Per germline, CDR1 SEHNR and CDR2 FQNEAQ (reference sequence). The CDR3 runs to 15 residues. CDR3 sequence: CASSLVGQGAFGYTF. The CDR3, as DNA: TGTGCCAGCAGCTTAGTGGGACAGGGGGCGTTCGGCTACACCTTC.

This clonotype turned up a few times. This chain joins TRBV5-1 and TRBJ2-2; D is unclear. Germline CDR1 reads SGHRS; CDR2 reads YFSETQ. This CDR3 comprises 12 residues. V was clipped by 4 bases and J by 2 bases, with 3 bases between them. Here the CDR3 reads CASSVNTGELFF. The CDR3 DNA reads as TGCGCCAGCAGCGTAAACACCGGGGAGCTGTTTTTT.

A few counts support this clonotype. This sequence joins TRBV5-6 and TRBJ1-3; no clear D. This CDR3 has 13 residues. V was cut by 1 base and J by 0 bases, with 2 bases left in between. CDR1 SGHDT and CDR2 YYEEEE come from the germline V gene. DNA of the CDR3: TGTGCCAGCAGCTTGACCTCTGGAAACACCATATATTTT. It is translated as CASSLTSGNTIYF.

This chain connects TRBV27 to TRBJ2-5; D is perhaps TRBD1 (5 bases). The germline V gene encodes CDR1 MNHEY and CDR2 SMNVEV (reference sequence). The V end lost 0 bases, the J end lost 2 bases, and 10 bases lay between the germline ends. The CDR3 loop spans 15 amino acids. This CDR3 reads CASSLSGVAQETQYF. The CDR3 region has the DNA TGTGCCAGCAGTTTATCAGGGGTTGCTCAAGAGACCCAGTACTTC.

Only a few counts were recorded for this clonotype. The chain combines TRBV9 with TRBJ2-3; 8 bases are shared with TRBD2. Germline trimming cut 0 bases from V and 2 bases from J; bases unmatched to any gene: 5. CDR1 is SGDLS, CDR2 YYNGEE, per germline. The CDR3 runs 16 residues. CDR3 bases: TGTGCCAGCAGCGTAGCGGTTAGCGGGGTCACAGATACGCAGTATTTT. Protein: CASSVAVSGVTDTQYF.

This clonotype was found a few times. The chain has TRBV12-3 or TRBV12-4 and TRBJ1-2, with D uncertain. Trimming stripped 7 bases from V and 8 bases from J, with 17 bases between. CDR3 size: 13 residues. In nucleotides, the CDR3 is TGTGCCAGCACCACACCAGGTTTCGGAGGCTACACCTTC. Translated: CASTTPGFGGYTF.

This clonotype was found a few times. V usage is TRBV6-5 and J usage is TRBJ2-1, with D possibly being TRBD2 (6 bases). CDR1 and CDR2 (germline): MNHEY, SVGAGI. The CDR3 consists of 14 residues. The germline V and J ends were trimmed by 5 bases and 7 bases, with 15 bases remaining between them. The CDR3 loop is CASSRDSSRNEQFF. The CDR3 DNA sequence: TGTGCCAGCAGTCGGGACTCGTCACGGAATGAGCAGTTCTTC.

V and J are TRBV2 and TRBJ2-7, with 8 nucleotides matching TRBD1. CDR1 is SNHLY and CDR2 is FYNNEI in the germline V gene. CDR3 size: 15 residues. After removal of 3 bases from V and 1 base from J, the junction contained 5 bases not matched to a gene. The CDR3 loop is CASSEITGGSYEQYF. In nucleotides, the CDR3 is TGTGCCAGCAGTGAGATAACAGGGGGATCCTACGAGCAGTACTTC.

V usage is TRBV4-1 and J usage is TRBJ2-1; 8 positions agree with TRBD1. The CDR3 runs 15 residues. V dropped 1 base and J dropped 9; count of bases not matched to a gene: 8. Germline V CDR1 and CDR2: MGHRA, YSYEKL. The CDR3 here is CASSQGGQGKSEQFF. In DNA, the CDR3 is TGCGCCAGCAGCCAAGGAGGACAGGGAAAAAGTGAGCAGTTCTTC.

This clonotype has ten or more counts. V gene TRBV10-3 combines with J gene TRBJ2-7, with 12 bases aligning to TRBD1. The germline CDR1 and CDR2 sequences are ENHRY and SYGVKD. This CDR3 region has 12 residues. With V trimmed by 8 bases and J by 7 bases, 3 bases remained unmatched. The CDR3 coding sequence is TGTGCCATCCGGGACAGGGGGCAAGAGCAGTACTTC. Protein product: CAIRDRGQEQYF.

This clonotype appeared a few times. As DNA, the CDR3 is TGCGCCAGCAGCCCGCGGGACCACAATGAGCAGTTCTTC. It yields the protein CASSPRDHNEQFF. The chain uses TRBV5-1 and TRBJ2-1; TRBD2 might be the D (6 bases). Trimming removed 4 bases at V and 5 bases at J, with 10 bases between. The CDR3 contains 13 residues. Looked up from germline, CDR1 is SGHRS and CDR2 is YFSETQ.

The chain combines TRBV25-1 with TRBJ2-3; a possible D gene is TRBD2 (6 bases). Per germline, CDR1 MGHDK and CDR2 SYGVNS. The CDR3 is 13 residues long. V was cut by 3 bases and J by 7 bases, with 11 bases left in between. CDR3 residues: CASSDGGTHTQYF. In DNA form, the CDR3 reads TGTGCCAGCAGTGATGGTGGGACTCATACGCAGTATTTT.

The chain employs TRBV7-2 and TRBJ2-5; TRBD1 matches 9 bases. The CDR3 consists of 14 residues. Germline V gene sequence: CDR1 SGHTA, CDR2 FQGNSA. The V and J ends lost 5 bases and 5 bases, in that order; junction bases with no gene match: 6. CDR3 protein: CASSITGGAETQYF. The CDR3 DNA reads as TGTGCCAGCAGCATAACAGGGGGCGCGGAGACCCAGTACTTC.

The V gene is TRBV7-2, the J gene TRBJ2-5; tentatively, D is TRBD1 or TRBD2 (5 bases each). Trimming cost V 5 bases and J 5 bases, with 18 bases left between them. Germline CDR1 reads SGHTA; CDR2 reads FQGNSA. The CDR3 totals 15 residues. As DNA, the CDR3 is TGTGCCAGCAGCCCGGGACCTCTCAGGGCGGAGACCCAGTACTTC. The encoded protein is CASSPGPLRAETQYF.

The genes are TRBV7-8 and TRBJ2-3; 7 nucleotides match TRBD1. V was clipped by 5 bases and J by 2 bases; unmatched bases: 7. The V gene's germline CDR1 is SGHVS and CDR2 FQNEAQ. This CDR3 is built from 15 residues. CDR3 bases: TGTGCCAGCAGCCCGGGACAGAGGATCACAGATACGCAGTATTTT. It yields the protein CASSPGQRITDTQYF.

Only a few counts were recorded for this clonotype. The junction shows a germline mismatch at one end, possibly a read error. The rearrangement links TRBV23-1 to TRBJ2-7, with a possible D match to TRBD2 (5 bases). TRBV23-1 belongs to the ORF category, with a function that is uncertain. The CDR3 length is 9 residues. Written as DNA, the CDR3 is TGTAAACGGGACTACGAGCAGTACTTC. Its translation is CKRDYEQYF.

This chain links TRBV13 with TRBJ2-5; TRBD1 matches at 7 bases. This CDR3 is built from 15 residues. Germline V lookup: CDR1 PRHDT, CDR2 FYEKMQ (reference sequence). J lost 5 bases, V lost 6 bases, and 12 bases had no gene match. The CDR3 DNA follows: TGTGCCAGCAGAGTGCGACAGGGATTAGGTGAGACCCAGTACTTC. Amino acid sequence: CASRVRQGLGETQYF.

This clonotype was seen more than once but under ten times. The V and J genes are TRBV24-1 and TRBJ2-1; D ambiguous. With 4 bases removed from V and 9 bases from J, the gap between germline ends came to 9 bases. Germline lookup yields CDR1 KGHDR and CDR2 SFDVKD. CDR3 length: 12 amino acids. CDR3 loop: CATSETVTEQFF. CDR3 DNA sequence: TGTGCCACCAGTGAGACCGTAACTGAGCAGTTCTTC.

The chain uses TRBV4-2 and TRBJ1-2; no definite D call. V was shortened by 4 bases and J by 2 bases, with 5 bases between the two germline ends. From germline, CDR1 is LGHNA and CDR2 YNFKEQ. The CDR3 has 12 amino acids. The CDR3 sequence: CASSPYNYGYTF. In DNA, the CDR3 is TGTGCCAGCAGCCCGTACAACTATGGCTACACCTTC.

This clonotype was counted many times. This chain uses TRBV20-1 with TRBJ2-1; D uncertain. The germline CDR1 and CDR2 sequences are DFQATT and SNEGSKA (reference sequence). Trimming removed 4 bases at V and 3 bases at J, with 13 bases between. The CDR3 runs 14 residues. CDR3 in amino acids: CSAKNPYDYNEQFF. For the CDR3, the DNA is TGCAGTGCTAAGAACCCCTATGACTACAATGAGCAGTTCTTC.

This rearrangement joins TRBV24-1 to TRBJ1-2; D unclear. Germline V gene lookup returns CDR1 KGHDR and CDR2 SFDVKD. The CDR3 is made up of 13 amino acids. Trimming shortened V by 0 bases and J by 4 bases, and 5 bases separated the two germline ends. The CDR3 protein is CATSDLRGYGYTF. For the CDR3, the DNA is TGTGCCACCAGTGATTTGCGCGGCTATGGCTACACCTTC.

This clonotype was picked up a small number of times. The chain employs TRBV11-3 and TRBJ2-1; D is perhaps TRBD1 or TRBD2 (5 bases each). This CDR3 is built from 15 residues. The germline CDR1 and CDR2 sequences are SGHNT and YENEEA. V lost 3 bases and J 6 bases, leaving 15 bases between the germline ends. The CDR3 region has the DNA TGTGCCAGCAGCTTTATATCGGGGACGGGCAATGAGCAGTTCTTC. Translating gives CASSFISGTGNEQFF.

This clonotype was counted a few times. CDR3 amino acids: CAISGSLAGPDTQYF. The CDR3, as DNA: TGTGCCATCAGTGGATCTCTAGCGGGCCCAGATACGCAGTATTTT. The chain joins TRBV10-3 to TRBJ2-3; 8 bases map to TRBD2. Losses at the gene ends were 4 bases for V and 4 bases for J; bases not matched to a gene: 7. The CDR3 extends over 15 amino acids. Germline CDR1 reads ENHRY; CDR2 reads SYGVKD.

This clonotype was seen only a few times. This sequence joins TRBV5-1 and TRBJ2-1; 8 bases agree with TRBD1. J gave up 8 bases and V 4 bases, and 20 bases lay outside the gene matches. This CDR3 region has 18 residues. Germline V gene data show CDR1 as SGHRS and CDR2 as YFSETQ. The CDR3 here is CASSPGQVVGPFTDEQFF. The CDR3 DNA reads as TGCGCCAGCAGCCCGGGACAGGTGGTGGGACCCTTCACCGATGAGCAGTTCTTC.

The rearrangement links TRBV12-3 or TRBV12-4 to TRBJ1-1; D remains unclear. The CDR3 runs 13 residues. The V end was cut by 1 base, the J end by 8 bases, with 11 bases between. CDR3 loop: CASSLVGHREAFF. The CDR3 DNA sequence: TGTGCCAGCAGTTTAGTCGGTCACCGAGAAGCTTTCTTT.

The rearrangement links TRBV12-3 or TRBV12-4 to TRBJ2-1, with D possibly matching TRBD2 (6 bases). CDR3 length: 15 amino acids. Trimming shortened V by 7 bases and J by 4 bases, and 17 bases separated the two germline ends. CDR3 nucleotide sequence: TGTGCCAGCATCCCCCGGGACTCTGATTACAATGAGCAGTTCTTC. Its translation: CASIPRDSDYNEQFF.